This is a list of T cell receptor beta chains from one sample in a study of blood T cell repertoires in COVID-19. Measured with immunoSEQ multiplex PCR; TCRdb has only the in-frame clones, and not every one. The sample lists some 210,000 clones; approximately 84% were seen once. The sample was peripheral blood. All receptors come from a woman aged 45-65 years with active or convalescent COVID-19. Both conserved end residues are part of each CDR3.

v_call,j_call,cdr3_aa
TRBV4-1,TRBJ1-5,CASSQEDRFNQPQHF
TRBV6-5,TRBJ1-3,CASSYRRTGDGNTIYF
TRBV29-1,TRBJ1-3,CSGKTSGNTIYF
TRBV4-2,TRBJ2-1,CASSLGTSVLEQFF
TRBV6-1,TRBJ1-4,CASSEVGRAPNEKLFF
TRBV19,TRBJ1-1,CASSDRANTEAFF
TRBV25-1,TRBJ1-2,CASSAPRQGVYGYTF
TRBV27,TRBJ2-3,CASSLFLAGTDTQYF
TRBV6-5,TRBJ1-5,CASTTGTGGQPQHF
TRBV10-1,TRBJ2-7,CASSAGQRGTYEQYF
TRBV5-4,TRBJ2-5,CASSSGTIQDTQYF
TRBV18,TRBJ1-6,CASSPSQGDLPLHF
TRBV19,TRBJ2-6,CASSMRTPGANVLTF
TRBV5-1,TRBJ1-4,CASSPGDLWTNEKLFF
TRBV27,TRBJ1-1,CASKPWTGGRDTEAFF
TRBV19,TRBJ1-1,CAANREGYAEAFF
TRBV6-5,TRBJ1-6,CATGDRGGSPLHF
TRBV28,TRBJ1-2,CASSLGLYGYTF
TRBV5-1,TRBJ2-5,CASSEGLAGGRETQYF
TRBV7-2,TRBJ2-1,CASSSGGLYNEQFF
TRBV6-1,TRBJ2-2,CASSEALGQGGGELFF
TRBV7-9,TRBJ2-5,CASSIYETQYF
TRBV2,TRBJ2-3,CASSDARPGISSTDTQYF
TRBV10-3,TRBJ2-3,CAISALSGRPSYF
TRBV7-7,TRBJ2-7,CASSPAGGPYEQYF
TRBV7-3,TRBJ2-2,CASSSSGRNTGELFF
TRBV3-1/TRBV3-2,TRBJ1-2,CASSQVRKGHYGYTF
TRBV3-1/TRBV3-2,TRBJ1-1,CASEGQGRSEAFF
TRBV11-3,TRBJ1-1,CASSEVGGTEAFF
TRBV6-5,TRBJ2-3,CASREDRVSDTQYF
TRBV5-4,TRBJ1-1,CASSSPDRVTTEAFF